This is a list of T cell receptor beta chains from one sample in a study of cytomegalovirus exposure and HLA in healthy donors. Assay used: immunoSEQ multiplex PCR; TCRdb lists only in-frame clones, some missing. Counted here are 150,000 to 200,000 clones, 70% to 90% occurring once; the ten biggest clones make up roughly 9.3%. Sequencing was carried out using PBMCs. Source of these receptors: a man aged 18 to 29 in good health and CMV-seropositive. The CDR3 runs from the conserved cysteine through the conserved F or W. Fields, in order: D gene, V gene, J gene, clone size, CDR3 DNA, CDR3 protein. D genes are given only for firm matches. The size entry is marked missing in some rows and otherwise reads once, few, many or a size class.

d_call: TRBD2
v_call: TRBV4-3
j_call: TRBJ2-2
clone_size: NA
cdr3_nt: TGCGCCAGCAGCCAAGAAGGCCCCCCGCTAGCGGTTATCACCGGGGAGCTGTTTTTT
cdr3_aa: CASSQEGPPLAVITGELFF

d_call: NA
v_call: TRBV28
j_call: TRBJ2-2
clone_size: NA
cdr3_nt: TGTGCCAGCCTCGGGTGGGCGAACACCGGGGAGCTGTTTTTT
cdr3_aa: CASLGWANTGELFF

d_call: NA
v_call: TRBV10-2
j_call: TRBJ1-1
clone_size: NA
cdr3_nt: TGCGCCAGCAGAATTACAGGAACCCTAGAAGCTTTCTTT
cdr3_aa: CASRITGTLEAFF

d_call: TRBD1
v_call: TRBV19
j_call: TRBJ1-5
clone_size: NA
cdr3_nt: TGTGCCAGTAGTCATACAGGGGTCAATCAGCCCCAGCATTTT
cdr3_aa: CASSHTGVNQPQHF

d_call: NA
v_call: TRBV30
j_call: TRBJ1-2
clone_size: NA
cdr3_nt: TGTGCCTGGAGTATTCTCTATGGCTACACCTTC
cdr3_aa: CAWSILYGYTF

d_call: TRBD2
v_call: TRBV9
j_call: TRBJ2-1
clone_size: NA
cdr3_nt: TGTGCCAGCAGCGTAGCAGGGACTAGCTATTACAATGAGCAGTTCTTC
cdr3_aa: CASSVAGTSYYNEQFF

d_call: TRBD1
v_call: TRBV7-2
j_call: TRBJ1-2
clone_size: NA
cdr3_nt: TGTGCCAGCAGCTACCGGGACAGGGTAAACTACACCTTC
cdr3_aa: CASSYRDRVNYTF

d_call: TRBD2
v_call: TRBV7-9
j_call: TRBJ2-3
clone_size: NA
cdr3_nt: TGTGCCAGCAGCTTGACTAGCGGGGGGTCCGATACGCAGTATTTT
cdr3_aa: CASSLTSGGSDTQYF

d_call: TRBD1
v_call: TRBV5-4
j_call: TRBJ2-1
clone_size: NA
cdr3_nt: TGTGCCAGCAGCTTCGGGACAGGGGGCCTAAATGAGCAGTTCTTC
cdr3_aa: CASSFGTGGLNEQFF

d_call: TRBD2
v_call: TRBV14
j_call: TRBJ2-2
clone_size: many
cdr3_nt: TGTGCCAGCAGCCCAGCCGGGGGGGCTAACGGGGAGCTGTTTTTT
cdr3_aa: CASSPAGGANGELFF

d_call: NA
v_call: TRBV25-1
j_call: TRBJ2-5
clone_size: NA
cdr3_nt: TGTGCCAGCAGTAGTGACAACAATCAAGAGACCCAGTACTTC
cdr3_aa: CASSSDNNQETQYF

d_call: TRBD1
v_call: TRBV5-5
j_call: TRBJ1-2
clone_size: NA
cdr3_nt: TGTGCCAGCAGCTTTAGGGGACAGGGGGCTCAAGGAGAGGGCTACACCTTC
cdr3_aa: CASSFRGQGAQGEGYTF

d_call: NA
v_call: TRBV6-5
j_call: TRBJ2-7
clone_size: NA
cdr3_nt: TGTGCCAGCAGCGTCGGTGGAACAGACTACGAGCAGTACTTC
cdr3_aa: CASSVGGTDYEQYF

d_call: NA
v_call: TRBV19
j_call: TRBJ2-7
clone_size: NA
cdr3_nt: TGTGCCAGTAGTATAACGGGACATAGTTACGAGCAGTACTTC
cdr3_aa: CASSITGHSYEQYF

d_call: TRBD1
v_call: TRBV11-2
j_call: TRBJ1-3
clone_size: NA
cdr3_nt: TGTGCCAGCAGCTCCAACAGGGGGGACGGAAACACCATATATTTT
cdr3_aa: CASSSNRGDGNTIYF

d_call: TRBD1
v_call: TRBV6-6
j_call: TRBJ1-6
clone_size: NA
cdr3_nt: TGTGCCAGCAGTGGAGCCGGGACAGGGCAAACCCTCCACTTT
cdr3_aa: CASSGAGTGQTLHF

d_call: NA
v_call: TRBV28
j_call: TRBJ2-5
clone_size: NA
cdr3_nt: TGTGCCAGCGCCAGGGGTAAAGAGACCCAGTACTTC
cdr3_aa: CASARGKETQYF

d_call: TRBD1
v_call: TRBV7-2
j_call: TRBJ1-1
clone_size: NA
cdr3_nt: TGTGCCAGCAGCTCAGGGACAGGAAGGGAAGCTTTCTTT
cdr3_aa: CASSSGTGREAFF

d_call: NA
v_call: TRBV12-5
j_call: TRBJ1-5
clone_size: NA
cdr3_nt: TGTGCTAGTGGTTTGTTACTTTGGGGCCAGCCCCAGCATTTT
cdr3_aa: CASGLLLWGQPQHF

d_call: NA
v_call: TRBV29-1
j_call: TRBJ1-2
clone_size: NA
cdr3_nt: TGCAGCGTAAGAACAGGGCCGACCGCAGCCTATGGCTACACCTTC
cdr3_aa: CSVRTGPTAAYGYTF

d_call: NA
v_call: TRBV10-3
j_call: TRBJ1-5
clone_size: NA
cdr3_nt: TGTGCCATCAGTGCGGGAAGGGTGGATCAGCCCCAGCATTTT
cdr3_aa: CAISAGRVDQPQHF

d_call: NA
v_call: TRBV27
j_call: TRBJ1-2
clone_size: NA
cdr3_nt: TGTGCCAGCAGTTTACGAGACAGCTATGGCTACACCTTC
cdr3_aa: CASSLRDSYGYTF

d_call: TRBD1
v_call: TRBV15
j_call: TRBJ2-7
clone_size: few
cdr3_nt: TGTGCCACCAGCACATCCGGGACAGGGGGCTACGAGCAGTACTTC
cdr3_aa: CATSTSGTGGYEQYF

d_call: NA
v_call: TRBV7-9
j_call: TRBJ2-5
clone_size: once
cdr3_nt: TGTGCCAGCAGCTTAGCGCGGGCCCAAGAGACCCAGTACTTC
cdr3_aa: CASSLARAQETQYF

d_call: TRBD1
v_call: TRBV9
j_call: TRBJ2-2
clone_size: NA
cdr3_nt: TGTGCCAGCAGCGAGCGACAGGGGGACGTGACCGGGGAGCTGTTTTTT
cdr3_aa: CASSERQGDVTGELFF

d_call: NA
v_call: TRBV10-3
j_call: TRBJ1-2
clone_size: NA
cdr3_nt: TGTGCCATCGGGGGGGGAAACTATGGCTACACCTTC
cdr3_aa: CAIGGGNYGYTF

d_call: NA
v_call: TRBV6-1
j_call: TRBJ2-7
clone_size: once
cdr3_nt: TGTGCCAGTGCCTGGGAGCTCTCCTACGAGCAGTACTTC
cdr3_aa: CASAWELSYEQYF

d_call: NA
v_call: TRBV10-3
j_call: TRBJ2-2
clone_size: NA
cdr3_nt: TGTGCCATCAGGAGGAGACGGGACACCGGGGAGCTGTTTTTT
cdr3_aa: CAIRRRRDTGELFF

d_call: NA
v_call: TRBV6-1
j_call: TRBJ1-2
clone_size: NA
cdr3_nt: TGTGCCAGCACGACAGATCACCATGGCTACACCTTC
cdr3_aa: CASTTDHHGYTF

d_call: TRBD1
v_call: TRBV7-9
j_call: TRBJ2-1
clone_size: once
cdr3_nt: TGTGCCAGCAGCTTAAACAGTCAGGGGGCCGGGGATGAGCAGTTCTTC
cdr3_aa: CASSLNSQGAGDEQFF